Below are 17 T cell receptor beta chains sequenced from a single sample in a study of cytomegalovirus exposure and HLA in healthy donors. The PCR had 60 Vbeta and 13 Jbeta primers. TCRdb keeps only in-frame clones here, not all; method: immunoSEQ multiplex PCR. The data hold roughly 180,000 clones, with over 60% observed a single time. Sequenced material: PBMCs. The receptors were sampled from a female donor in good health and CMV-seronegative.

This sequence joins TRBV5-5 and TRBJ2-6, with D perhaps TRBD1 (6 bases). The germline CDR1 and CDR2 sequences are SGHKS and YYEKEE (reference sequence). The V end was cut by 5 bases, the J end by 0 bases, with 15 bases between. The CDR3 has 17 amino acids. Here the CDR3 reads CASRTRTVTSGANVLTF. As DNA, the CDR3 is TGTGCCAGCAGAACGCGGACAGTGACCTCTGGGGCCAACGTCCTGACTTTC.

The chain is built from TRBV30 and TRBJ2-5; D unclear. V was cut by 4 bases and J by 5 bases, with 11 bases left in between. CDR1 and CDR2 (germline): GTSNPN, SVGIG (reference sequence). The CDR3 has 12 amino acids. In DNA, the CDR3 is TGTGCCTGGACCCCCCGTTTCGAGACCCAGTACTTC. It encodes CAWTPRFETQYF.

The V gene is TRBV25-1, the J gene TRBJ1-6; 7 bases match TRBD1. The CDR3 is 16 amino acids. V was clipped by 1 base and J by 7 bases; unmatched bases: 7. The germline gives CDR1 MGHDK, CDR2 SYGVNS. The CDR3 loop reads CASSEWGQGDNSPLHF. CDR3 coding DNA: TGTGCCAGCAGTGAATGGGGGCAGGGGGACAATTCACCCCTCCACTTT.

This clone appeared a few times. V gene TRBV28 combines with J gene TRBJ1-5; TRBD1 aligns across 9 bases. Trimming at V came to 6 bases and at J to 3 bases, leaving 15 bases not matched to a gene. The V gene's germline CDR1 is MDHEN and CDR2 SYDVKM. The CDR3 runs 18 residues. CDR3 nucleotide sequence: TGTGCCAGCAGATCCGGACAGGGGAAGGGAGGGTACAATCAGCCCCAGCATTTT. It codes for CASRSGQGKGGYNQPQHF.

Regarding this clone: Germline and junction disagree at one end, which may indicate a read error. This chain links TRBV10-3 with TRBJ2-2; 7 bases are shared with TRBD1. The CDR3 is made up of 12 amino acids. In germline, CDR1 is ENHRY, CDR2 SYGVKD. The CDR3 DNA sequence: TGTGCCATCGGTGAAACGGGACAGAGGGGAATTTTT. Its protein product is CAIGETGQRGIF.

The CDR3 nucleotides read TGTGCCAGCAGCCAAGATCAGGGGGGTGCCGAGTATGGCTACACCTTC. The encoded protein is CASSQDQGGAEYGYTF. The chain carries TRBV4-2 and TRBJ1-2; 7 bases match TRBD1. The V and J ends lost 0 bases and 5 bases, in that order; junction bases with no gene match: 9. The CDR3 covers 16 residues. Germline values: CDR1 LGHNA, CDR2 YNFKEQ.

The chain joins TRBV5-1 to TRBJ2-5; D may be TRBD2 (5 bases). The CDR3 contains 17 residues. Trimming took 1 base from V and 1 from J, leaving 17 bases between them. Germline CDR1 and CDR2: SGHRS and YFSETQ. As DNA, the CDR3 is TGCGCCAGCAGCTTGTACCCGGCTGCGGGCGGCCAAGAGACCCAGTACTTC. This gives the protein CASSLYPAAGGQETQYF.

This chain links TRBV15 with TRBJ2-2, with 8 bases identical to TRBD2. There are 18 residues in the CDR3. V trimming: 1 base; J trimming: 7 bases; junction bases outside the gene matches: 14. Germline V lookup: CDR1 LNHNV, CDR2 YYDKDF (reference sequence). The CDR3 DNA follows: TGTGCCACCAGCAGAGGGTCAACCAGCGGGAGACGGAGCGGGGAGCTGTTTTTT. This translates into CATSRGSTSGRRSGELFF.

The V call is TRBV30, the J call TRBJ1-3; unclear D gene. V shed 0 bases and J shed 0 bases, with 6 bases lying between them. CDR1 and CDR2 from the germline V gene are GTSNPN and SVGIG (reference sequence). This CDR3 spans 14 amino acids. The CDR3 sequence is CAWSVGSSGNTIYF. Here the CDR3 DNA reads TGTGCCTGGAGTGTTGGGAGCTCTGGAAACACCATATATTTT.

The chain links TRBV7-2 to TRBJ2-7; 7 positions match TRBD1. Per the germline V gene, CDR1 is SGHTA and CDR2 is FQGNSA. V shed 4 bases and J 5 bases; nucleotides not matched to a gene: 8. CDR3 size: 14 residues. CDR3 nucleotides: TGTGCCAGCAGCTGGGGACAGCCCCCTGACGAGCAGTACTTC. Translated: CASSWGQPPDEQYF. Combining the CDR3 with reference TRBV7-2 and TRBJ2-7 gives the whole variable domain GAGVSQSPSNKVTEKGKDVELRCDPISGHTALYWYRQSLGQGLEFLIYFQGNSAPDKSGLPSDRFSAERTGGSVSTLTIQRTQQEDSAVYLCASSWGQPPDEQYFGPGTRLTVT.

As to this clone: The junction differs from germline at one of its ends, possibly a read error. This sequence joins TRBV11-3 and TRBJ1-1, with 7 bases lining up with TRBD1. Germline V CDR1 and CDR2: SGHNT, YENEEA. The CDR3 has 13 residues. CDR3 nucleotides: TGTGCCGGCAGCCCACAGGGGAATACTGAAGCTTTCTTT. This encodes CAGSPQGNTEAFF.

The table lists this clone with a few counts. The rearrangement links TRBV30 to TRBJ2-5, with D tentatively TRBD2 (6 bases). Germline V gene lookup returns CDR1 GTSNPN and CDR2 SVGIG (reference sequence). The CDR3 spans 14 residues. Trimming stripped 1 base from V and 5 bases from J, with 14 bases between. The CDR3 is CAWSGGTRGETQYF. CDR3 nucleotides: TGTGCCTGGAGTGGAGGGACTCGCGGGGAGACCCAGTACTTC.

CDR3 sequence: CASIQASGSRKTQYF. CDR3 DNA: TGTGCCAGCATTCAGGCTAGCGGGAGTAGGAAGACCCAGTACTTC. This chain connects TRBV28 to TRBJ2-5; 10 bases map to TRBD2. Trimming took 7 bases from V and 6 from J; bases not matched to a gene: 11. CDR3 length: 15 residues. Per germline, CDR1 MDHEN and CDR2 SYDVKM.

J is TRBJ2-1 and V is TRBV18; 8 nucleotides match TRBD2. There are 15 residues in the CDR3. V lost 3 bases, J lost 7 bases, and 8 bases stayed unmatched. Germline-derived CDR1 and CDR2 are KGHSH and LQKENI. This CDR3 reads CASSPLGGAGNEQFF. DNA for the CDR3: TGTGCCAGCTCACCTCTCGGGGGGGCTGGGAATGAGCAGTTCTTC.

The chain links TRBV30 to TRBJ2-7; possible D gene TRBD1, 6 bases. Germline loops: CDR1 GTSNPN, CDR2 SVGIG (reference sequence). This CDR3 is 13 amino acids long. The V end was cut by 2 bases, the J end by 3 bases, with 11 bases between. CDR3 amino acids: CAWSYPDSYEQYF. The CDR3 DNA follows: TGTGCCTGGAGTTACCCGGACAGCTACGAGCAGTACTTC. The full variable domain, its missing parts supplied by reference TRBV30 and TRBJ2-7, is SQTIHQWPATLVQPVGSPLSLECTVEGTSNPNLYWYRQAAGRGLQLLFYSVGIGQISSEVPQNLSASRPQDRQFILSSKKLLLSDSGFYLCAWSYPDSYEQYFGPGTRLTVT.

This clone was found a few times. The CDR3 nucleotides read TGTGCCAGCACCCGGGACAGGGGGCTCGGGCACTATGGCTACACCTTC. Translated: CASTRDRGLGHYGYTF. The genes are TRBV7-2 and TRBJ1-2, with 12 bases identical to TRBD1. CDR3 size: 16 residues. CDR1 is SGHTA, CDR2 FQGNSA, per germline. With V trimmed by 7 bases and J by 3 bases, 9 bases remained unmatched.

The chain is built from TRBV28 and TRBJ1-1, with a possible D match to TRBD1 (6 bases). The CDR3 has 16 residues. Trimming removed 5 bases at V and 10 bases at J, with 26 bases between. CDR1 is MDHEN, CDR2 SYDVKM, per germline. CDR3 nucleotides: TGTGCCAGCAGTCCTCCGTGGTCAGGGGCGGCTGGGGGAGCTTTCTTT. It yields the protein CASSPPWSGAAGGAFF.